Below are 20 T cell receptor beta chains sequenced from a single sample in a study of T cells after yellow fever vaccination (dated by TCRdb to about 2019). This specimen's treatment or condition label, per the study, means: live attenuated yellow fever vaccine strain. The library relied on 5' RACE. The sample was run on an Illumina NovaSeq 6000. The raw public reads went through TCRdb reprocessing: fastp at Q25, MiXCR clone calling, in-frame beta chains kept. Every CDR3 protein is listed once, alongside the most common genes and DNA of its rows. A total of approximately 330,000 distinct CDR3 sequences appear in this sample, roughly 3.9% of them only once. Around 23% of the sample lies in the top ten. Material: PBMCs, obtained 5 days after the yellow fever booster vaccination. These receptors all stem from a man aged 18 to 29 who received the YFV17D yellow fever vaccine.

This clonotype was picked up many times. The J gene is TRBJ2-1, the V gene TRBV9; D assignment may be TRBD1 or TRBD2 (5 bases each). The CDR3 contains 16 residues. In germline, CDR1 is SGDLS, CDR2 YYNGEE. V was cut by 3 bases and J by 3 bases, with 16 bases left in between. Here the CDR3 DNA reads TGTGCCAGCAGCGATAAGGGACCGAGGAGCTACAATGAGCAGTTCTTC. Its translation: CASSDKGPRSYNEQFF.

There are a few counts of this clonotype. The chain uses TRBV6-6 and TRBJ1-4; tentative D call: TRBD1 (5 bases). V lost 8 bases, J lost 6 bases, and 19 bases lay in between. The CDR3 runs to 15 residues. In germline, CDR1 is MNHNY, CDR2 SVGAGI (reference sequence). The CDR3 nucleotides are TGTGCCAGCTTCATCGGGGCAGGAGCGGATGAAAAACTGTTTTTT. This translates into CASFIGAGADEKLFF.

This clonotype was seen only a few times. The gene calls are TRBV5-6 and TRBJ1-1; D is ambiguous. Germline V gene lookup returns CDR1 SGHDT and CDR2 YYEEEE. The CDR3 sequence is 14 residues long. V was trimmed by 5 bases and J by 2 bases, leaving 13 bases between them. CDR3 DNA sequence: TGTGCCAGCAGATGGCTTCAGCGAAACACTGAAGCTTTCTTT. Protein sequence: CASRWLQRNTEAFF. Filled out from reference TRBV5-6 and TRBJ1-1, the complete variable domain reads DAGVTQSPTHLIKTRGQQVTLRCSPKSGHDTVSWYQQALGQGPQFIFQYYEEEERQRGNFPDRFSGHQFPNYSSELNVNALLLGDSALYLCASRWLQRNTEAFFGQGTRLTVV.

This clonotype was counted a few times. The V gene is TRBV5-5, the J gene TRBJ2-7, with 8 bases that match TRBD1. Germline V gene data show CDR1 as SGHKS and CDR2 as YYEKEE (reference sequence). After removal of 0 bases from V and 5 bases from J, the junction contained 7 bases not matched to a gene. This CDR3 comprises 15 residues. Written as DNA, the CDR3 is TGTGCCAGCAGCTTGGCGCCGCGGACAGGGAACGAGCAGTACTTC. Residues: CASSLAPRTGNEQYF.

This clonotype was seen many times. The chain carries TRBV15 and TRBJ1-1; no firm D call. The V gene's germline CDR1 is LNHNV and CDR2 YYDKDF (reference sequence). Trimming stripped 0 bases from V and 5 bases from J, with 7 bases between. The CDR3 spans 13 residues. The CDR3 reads CATSRERGTEAFF. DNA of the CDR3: TGTGCCACCAGCAGAGAAAGAGGGACTGAAGCTTTCTTT. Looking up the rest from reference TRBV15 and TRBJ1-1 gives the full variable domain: DAMVIQNPRYQVTQFGKPVTLSCSQTLNHNVMYWYQQKSSQAPKLLFHYYDKDFNNEADTPDNFQSRRPNTSFCFLDIRSPGLGDTAMYLCATSRERGTEAFFGQGTRLTVV.

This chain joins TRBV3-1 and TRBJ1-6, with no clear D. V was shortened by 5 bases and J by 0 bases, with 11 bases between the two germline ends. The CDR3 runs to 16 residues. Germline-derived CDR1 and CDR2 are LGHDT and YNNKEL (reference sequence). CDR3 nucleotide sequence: TGTGCCAGCAGCACTCGACCCAGCTCCTATAATTCACCCCTCCACTTT. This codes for CASSTRPSSYNSPLHF. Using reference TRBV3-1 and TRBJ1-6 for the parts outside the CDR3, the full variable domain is DTAVSQTPKYLVTQMGNDKSIKCEQNLGHDTMYWYKQDSKKFLKIMFSYNNKELIINETVPNRFSPKSPDKAHLNLHINSLELGDSAVYFCASSTRPSSYNSPLHFGNGTRLTVT.

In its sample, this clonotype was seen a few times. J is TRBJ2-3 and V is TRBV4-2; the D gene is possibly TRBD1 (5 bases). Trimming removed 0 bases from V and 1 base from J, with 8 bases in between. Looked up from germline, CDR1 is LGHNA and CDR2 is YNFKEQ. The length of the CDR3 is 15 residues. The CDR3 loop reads CASSQEGRGTDTQYF. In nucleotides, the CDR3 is TGTGCCAGCAGCCAAGAGGGCAGGGGCACAGATACGCAGTATTTT.

The CDR3 spells CASRVGHNEKLFF. CDR3 coding DNA: TGTGCCAGCAGGGTGGGACATAATGAAAAACTGTTTTTT. The chain carries TRBV7-9 and TRBJ1-4, with TRBD1 as a possible D gene (6 bases). Trimming cost V 6 bases and J 4 bases, with 9 bases left between them. This CDR3 comprises 13 residues. Germline CDR1 reads SEHNR; CDR2 reads FQNEAQ (reference sequence).

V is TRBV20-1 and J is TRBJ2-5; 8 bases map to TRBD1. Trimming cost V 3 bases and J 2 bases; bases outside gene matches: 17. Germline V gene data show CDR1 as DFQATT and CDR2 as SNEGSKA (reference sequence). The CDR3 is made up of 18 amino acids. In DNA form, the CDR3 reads TGCAGTGCTAGTCCCGACAGGGGCCCTACTGAGTCTCAAGAGACCCAGTACTTC. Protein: CSASPDRGPTESQETQYF.

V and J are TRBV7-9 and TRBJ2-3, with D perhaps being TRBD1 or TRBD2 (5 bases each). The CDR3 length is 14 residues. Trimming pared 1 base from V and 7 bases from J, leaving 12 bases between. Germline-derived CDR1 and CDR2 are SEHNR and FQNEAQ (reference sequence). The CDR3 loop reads CASSLDGALNTQYF. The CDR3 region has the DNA TGTGCCAGCAGCTTAGACGGGGCCTTGAATACGCAGTATTTT.

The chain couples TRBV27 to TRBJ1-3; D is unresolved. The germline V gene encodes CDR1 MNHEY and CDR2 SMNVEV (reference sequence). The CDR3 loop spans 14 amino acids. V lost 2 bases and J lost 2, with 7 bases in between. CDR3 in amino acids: CASSLEATGNTIYF. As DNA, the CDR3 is TGTGCCAGCAGTTTAGAGGCCACTGGAAACACCATATATTTT.

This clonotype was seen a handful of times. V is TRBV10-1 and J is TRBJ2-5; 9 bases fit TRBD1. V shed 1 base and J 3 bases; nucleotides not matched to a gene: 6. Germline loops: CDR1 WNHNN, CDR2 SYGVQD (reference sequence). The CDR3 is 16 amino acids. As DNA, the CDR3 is TGCGCCAGCAGTGAGTTGAACAGGGGGCGAAAAGAGACCCAGTACTTC. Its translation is CASSELNRGRKETQYF.

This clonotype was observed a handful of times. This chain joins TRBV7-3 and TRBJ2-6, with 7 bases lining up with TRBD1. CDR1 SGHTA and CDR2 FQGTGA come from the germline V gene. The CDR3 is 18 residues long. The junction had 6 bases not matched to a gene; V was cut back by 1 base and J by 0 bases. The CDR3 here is CASSLIWTGTSGANVLTF. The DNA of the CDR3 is TGTGCCAGCAGCTTAATCTGGACAGGTACCTCTGGGGCCAACGTCCTGACTTTC.

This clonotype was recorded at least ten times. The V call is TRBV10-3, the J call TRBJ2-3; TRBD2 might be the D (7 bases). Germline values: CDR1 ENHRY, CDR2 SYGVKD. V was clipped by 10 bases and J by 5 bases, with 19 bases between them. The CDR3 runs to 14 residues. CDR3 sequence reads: CATRQRGAEDTQYF. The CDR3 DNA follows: TGTGCCACCCGCCAACGGGGGGCGGAAGATACGCAGTATTTT.

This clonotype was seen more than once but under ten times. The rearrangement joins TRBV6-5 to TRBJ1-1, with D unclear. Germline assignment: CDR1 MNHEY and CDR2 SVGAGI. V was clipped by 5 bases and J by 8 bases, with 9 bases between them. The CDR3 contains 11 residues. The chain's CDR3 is CASSSGVEAFF. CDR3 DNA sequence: TGTGCCAGCAGTAGCGGGGTAGAAGCTTTCTTT.

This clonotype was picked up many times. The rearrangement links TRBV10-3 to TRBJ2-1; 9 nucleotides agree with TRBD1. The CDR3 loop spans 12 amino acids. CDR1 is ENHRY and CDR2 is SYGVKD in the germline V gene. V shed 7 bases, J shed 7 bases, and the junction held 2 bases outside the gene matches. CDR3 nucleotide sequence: TGTGCCATCACGGGACAGGGTAATGAGCAGTTCTTC. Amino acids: CAITGQGNEQFF.

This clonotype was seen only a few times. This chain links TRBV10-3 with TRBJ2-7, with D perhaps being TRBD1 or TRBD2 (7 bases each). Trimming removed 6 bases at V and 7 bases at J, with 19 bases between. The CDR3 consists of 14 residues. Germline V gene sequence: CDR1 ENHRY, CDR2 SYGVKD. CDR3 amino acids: CAISAGGASGEQYV. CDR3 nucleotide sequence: TGTGCCATCAGCGCAGGGGGGGCCTCGGGGGAGCAGTACGTC.

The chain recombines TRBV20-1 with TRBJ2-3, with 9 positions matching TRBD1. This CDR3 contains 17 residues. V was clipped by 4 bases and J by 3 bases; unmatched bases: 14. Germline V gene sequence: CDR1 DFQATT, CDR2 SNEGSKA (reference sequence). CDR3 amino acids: CSATPGTGKEKTDTQYF. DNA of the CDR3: TGCAGTGCTACCCCCGGGACAGGGAAGGAAAAGACAGATACGCAGTATTTT.

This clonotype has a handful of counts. CDR3 nucleotides: TGTGCCAGCAGCTTGGCGGTCACAGCCACAGATACGCAGTATTTT. Its translation is CASSLAVTATDTQYF. The V call is TRBV5-4, the J call TRBJ2-3; no definite D call. Trimming took 0 bases from V and 2 from J, leaving 10 bases between them. The CDR3 runs 15 residues. Germline V lookup: CDR1 SGHNT, CDR2 YYREEE (reference sequence). Full variable domain (outside the CDR3, taken from reference TRBV5-4 and TRBJ2-3): ETGVTQSPTHLIKTRGQQVTLRCSSQSGHNTVSWYQQALGQGPQFIFQYYREEENGRGNFPPRFSGLQFPNYSSELNVNALELDDSALYLCASSLAVTATDTQYFGPGTRLTVL.

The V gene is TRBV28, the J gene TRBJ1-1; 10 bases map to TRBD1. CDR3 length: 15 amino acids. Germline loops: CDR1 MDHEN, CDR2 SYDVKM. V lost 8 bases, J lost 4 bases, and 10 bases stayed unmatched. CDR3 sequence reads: CASGPGTGVGTEAFF. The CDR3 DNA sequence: TGTGCCAGCGGACCGGGGACAGGGGTTGGCACTGAAGCTTTCTTT. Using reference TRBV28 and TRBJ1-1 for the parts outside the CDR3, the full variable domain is DVKVTQSSRYLVKRTGEKVFLECVQDMDHENMFWYRQDPGLGLRLIYFSYDVKMKEKGDIPEGYSVSREKKERFSLILESASTNQTSMYLCASGPGTGVGTEAFFGQGTRLTVV.